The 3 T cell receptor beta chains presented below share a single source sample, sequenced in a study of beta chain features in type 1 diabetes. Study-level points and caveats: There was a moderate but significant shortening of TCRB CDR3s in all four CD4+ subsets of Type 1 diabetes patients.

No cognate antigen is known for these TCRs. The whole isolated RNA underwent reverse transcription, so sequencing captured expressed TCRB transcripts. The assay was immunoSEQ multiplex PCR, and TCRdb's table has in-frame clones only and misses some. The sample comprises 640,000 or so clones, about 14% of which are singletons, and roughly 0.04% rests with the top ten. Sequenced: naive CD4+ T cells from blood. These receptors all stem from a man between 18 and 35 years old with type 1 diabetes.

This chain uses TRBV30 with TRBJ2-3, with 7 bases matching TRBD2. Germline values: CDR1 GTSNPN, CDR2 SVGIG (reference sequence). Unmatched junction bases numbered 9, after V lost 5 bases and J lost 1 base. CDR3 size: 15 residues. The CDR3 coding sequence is TGTGCCTGGGAAGGGTTAGCGGGCCGCACAGATACGCAGTATTTT. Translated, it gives CAWEGLAGRTDTQYF. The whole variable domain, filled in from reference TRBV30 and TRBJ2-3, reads SQTIHQWPATLVQPVGSPLSLECTVEGTSNPNLYWYRQAAGRGLQLLFYSVGIGQISSEVPQNLSASRPQDRQFILSSKKLLLSDSGFYLCAWEGLAGRTDTQYFGPGTRLTVL.

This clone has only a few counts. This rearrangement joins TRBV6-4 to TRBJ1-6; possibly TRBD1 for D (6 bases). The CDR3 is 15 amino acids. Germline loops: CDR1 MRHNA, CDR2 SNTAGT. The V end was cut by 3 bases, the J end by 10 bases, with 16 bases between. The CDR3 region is CASSEERGPGSPLHF. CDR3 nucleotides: TGTGCCAGCAGTGAGGAGCGGGGGCCGGGGTCACCCCTCCACTTT.

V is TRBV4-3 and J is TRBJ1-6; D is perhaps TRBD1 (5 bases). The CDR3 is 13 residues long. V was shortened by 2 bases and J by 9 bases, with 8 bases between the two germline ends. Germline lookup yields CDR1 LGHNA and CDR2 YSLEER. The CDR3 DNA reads TGCGCCAGCAGCCAACAGGGAACTTCACCCCTCCACTTT. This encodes CASSQQGTSPLHF.